Listed here are 21 T cell receptor beta chains from one sample, sequenced in a study of T cell responses to AZD1222 COVID-19 vaccine. Sequencing used immunoSEQ multiplex PCR; TCRdb keeps in-frame clones, though not all of them. The table lists more than 95,000 clones, roughly 88% of them singletons. The starting material was peripheral blood, obtained on day 0 of AZD1222 vaccination. The receptors here all came from an adult in good health.

The genes are TRBV28 and TRBJ2-7; D is possibly TRBD1 (5 bases). The V end was cut by 10 bases, the J end by 9 bases, with 19 bases between. From germline, CDR1 is MDHEN and CDR2 SYDVKM. The CDR3 loop spans 12 amino acids. CDR3 nucleotide sequence: TGTGCCACCCTACCCTCAAGGGGTCGGCAGTACTTC. This translates into CATLPSRGRQYF.

The V gene is TRBV4-3, the J gene TRBJ2-7; 7 bases map to TRBD2. The CDR3 totals 16 residues. CDR1 is LGHNA and CDR2 is YSLEER in the germline V gene. The junction had 8 bases not matched to a gene; V was cut back by 0 bases and J by 3 bases. CDR3 DNA: TGCGCCAGCAGCCAAGATGGGTCTAGCGGATTCTACGAGCAGTACTTC. Protein: CASSQDGSSGFYEQYF.

This clone has more than one count but fewer than ten. The chain links TRBV15 to TRBJ2-3; D is unresolved. Germline V gene lookup returns CDR1 LNHNV and CDR2 YYDKDF (reference sequence). This CDR3 contains 12 residues. The V and J ends lost 1 base and 4 bases respectively, with 3 bases between them. DNA of the CDR3: TGTGCCACCAGCAGAGTTGCAGATACGCAGTATTTT. This encodes CATSRVADTQYF. The variable domain in full, completed from reference TRBV15 and TRBJ2-3, reads DAMVIQNPRYQVTQFGKPVTLSCSQTLNHNVMYWYQQKSSQAPKLLFHYYDKDFNNEADTPDNFQSRRPNTSFCFLDIRSPGLGDTAMYLCATSRVADTQYFGPGTRLTVL.

The chain recombines TRBV5-1 with TRBJ1-2, with 7 bases aligning to TRBD1. The CDR3 spans 15 residues. Germline trimming cut 0 bases from V and 0 bases from J; bases unmatched to any gene: 2. Germline CDR1 reads SGHRS; CDR2 reads YFSETQ. The chain's CDR3 is CASSLGGQTNYGYTF. CDR3 nucleotide sequence: TGCGCCAGCAGCTTGGGGGGACAGACTAACTATGGCTACACCTTC.

This chain uses TRBV19 with TRBJ2-7, with D perhaps matching TRBD1 (5 bases). V lost 5 bases and J 0 bases, leaving 11 bases between the germline ends. Per germline, CDR1 LNHDA and CDR2 SQIVND (reference sequence). CDR3 length: 14 amino acids. The CDR3 region has the DNA TGTGCCAGTAGTCCGACAGTTAGCTCCTACGAGCAGTACTTC. Translation: CASSPTVSSYEQYF.

In this sample, this clone turned up a few times. The V and J genes are TRBV24-1 and TRBJ1-2; a weak D match, TRBD1 (5 bases). CDR1 and CDR2 from the germline V gene are KGHDR and SFDVKD. CDR3 length: 15 residues. Trimming pared 6 bases from V and 1 base from J, leaving 14 bases between. CDR3 sequence: CATSYRDGLNYGYTF. CDR3 nucleotides: TGTGCCACCAGTTACCGGGACGGACTTAACTATGGCTACACCTTC.

Only one count was recorded for this clone. The chain joins TRBV7-2 to TRBJ1-6; a weak D match, TRBD1 (5 bases). Germline assignment: CDR1 SGHTA and CDR2 FQGNSA. The V gene lost 5 bases and the J gene lost 9 bases, with 23 bases spanning the gap. The CDR3 consists of 17 residues. The CDR3 region has the DNA TGTGCCAGCAGCCCCGGGGGGACCCAAAGAAGGTTTTCACCCCTCCACTTT. It is translated as CASSPGGTQRRFSPLHF.

V is TRBV19 and J is TRBJ2-7; 8 bases map to TRBD2. Germline loops: CDR1 LNHDA, CDR2 SQIVND (reference sequence). The V gene end was trimmed by 6 bases and the J gene end by 2 bases; junction bases not matched to a gene: 3. The CDR3 is 13 amino acids. As DNA, the CDR3 is TGTGCCAGTAGCCGTAGCGGGGCCTACGAGCAGTACTTC. It is translated as CASSRSGAYEQYF.

V usage is TRBV9 and J usage is TRBJ1-2; 7 nucleotides align to TRBD1. The CDR3 covers 15 residues. Germline loops: CDR1 SGDLS, CDR2 YYNGEE. V was clipped by 0 bases and J by 3 bases; unmatched bases: 5. For the CDR3, the DNA is TGTGCCAGCAGCGTAGATGGGACAGACTACTATGGCTACACCTTC. Translated, it gives CASSVDGTDYYGYTF.

Turning to this clone: One end of the junction is discordant with germline, which a read error may explain. The chain carries TRBV19 and TRBJ1-4; D is uncertain. The CDR3 is made up of 12 amino acids. Germline CDR1 LNHDA, CDR2 SQIVND (reference sequence). DNA of the CDR3: TGTGCCAGTAGCCCGGATGATGAAAGACTGTTTTTT. Translation gives CASSPDDERLFF.

Note on this clone: At one of its ends the junction is not consistent with the germline gene, which may arise from a read error. The J gene is TRBJ2-7, the V gene TRBV7-2; TRBD1 agrees at 7 bases. This CDR3 has 14 residues. Germline CDR1 SGHTA, CDR2 FQGNSA. This CDR3 is CASNLGGFGLEQYF. DNA for the CDR3: TGTGCCAGCAACTTAGGGGGCTTTGGGCTCGAGCAGTACTTC.

This chain uses TRBV14 with TRBJ2-5; a weak D match, TRBD1 (5 bases). Looked up from germline, CDR1 is SGHDN and CDR2 is FVKESK. V was pared by 4 bases and J by 0 bases, with 18 bases between. The CDR3 has 17 amino acids. The CDR3 DNA follows: TGTGCCAGCAGCCTTTCGTTGGACAATTGGTACCAAGAGACCCAGTACTTC. Translating gives CASSLSLDNWYQETQYF.

This chain joins TRBV27 and TRBJ2-7; D possibly corresponds to TRBD1 (5 bases). The CDR3 is 14 amino acids. CDR1 is MNHEY and CDR2 is SMNVEV in the germline V gene (reference sequence). Trimming removed 5 bases from V and 0 bases from J, with 11 bases in between. In DNA, the CDR3 is TGTGCCAGCAGTATAGACAGCCTCTCCTACGAGCAGTACTTC. Encoded protein: CASSIDSLSYEQYF.

The rearrangement uses TRBV2 and TRBJ1-2; D unresolved. CDR3 size: 13 residues. Germline V gene data show CDR1 as SNHLY and CDR2 as FYNNEI. The ends were cut back, 3 bases at V and 8 bases at J, with 13 bases in the middle. The CDR3 nucleotides read TGTGCCAGCAGTGACGGGCAGGCCGTAGGCTACACCTTC. Translation: CASSDGQAVGYTF.

The CDR3 protein is CSVSRDRDYEQYF. Written as DNA, the CDR3 is TGCAGCGTTAGCCGGGACAGGGACTACGAGCAGTACTTC. This chain uses TRBV29-1 with TRBJ2-7; TRBD1 matches at 9 bases. The V segment lost 5 bases and the J segment 3 bases; nucleotides outside the gene matches: 5. Germline CDR1 is SQVTM and CDR2 is ANQGSEA. The CDR3 consists of 13 residues.

V usage is TRBV12-3 or TRBV12-4 and J usage is TRBJ1-1; no reliable D call. The CDR3 runs to 12 residues. Trimming shortened V by 2 bases and J by 10 bases, and 11 bases separated the two germline ends. The CDR3 protein is CASSLSAVGAFF. Written as DNA, the CDR3 is TGTGCCAGCAGTTTAAGTGCGGTTGGAGCTTTCTTT.

The genes are TRBV28 and TRBJ2-7; D gene ambiguous. Germline V gene sequence: CDR1 MDHEN, CDR2 SYDVKM. CDR3 size: 12 residues. V gave up 8 bases and J gave up 7 bases, with 15 bases separating them. DNA of the CDR3: TGTGCCAGCGTAAGCCTCGCGAGAGAGCAGTACTTC. It yields the protein CASVSLAREQYF.

The count of this clone is one. This sequence joins TRBV18 and TRBJ2-4; 9 nucleotides line up with TRBD1. V lost 4 bases and J lost 5; bases outside the gene matches: 3. Per the germline V gene, CDR1 is KGHSH and CDR2 is LQKENI. The CDR3 sequence is 14 residues long. CDR3 nucleotides: TGTGCCAGCTCACAACGGGACAGGGAAAACATTCAGTACTTC. Protein product: CASSQRDRENIQYF.

The chain is built from TRBV15 and TRBJ2-1; tentatively, D is TRBD1 (5 bases). V dropped 0 bases and J dropped 5 bases, with 8 bases sitting between them. CDR1 is LNHNV, CDR2 YYDKDF, per germline (reference sequence). The CDR3 covers 14 residues. CDR3 protein: CATSRDPGNNEQFF. As DNA, the CDR3 is TGTGCCACCAGCAGAGACCCAGGGAACAATGAGCAGTTCTTC.

CDR3 in amino acids: CATSTGGGLMGQETQYF. The CDR3 DNA reads TGTGCCACCAGTACCGGCGGGGGGCTAATGGGGCAAGAGACCCAGTACTTC. The chain is built from TRBV19 and TRBJ2-5; 8 bases line up with TRBD2. The CDR3 runs to 17 residues. V was clipped by 10 bases and J by 2 bases; unmatched bases: 18. The V gene's germline CDR1 is LNHDA and CDR2 SQIVND (reference sequence).

This sequence joins TRBV14 and TRBJ2-3; a possible D gene is TRBD2 (6 bases). Trimming took 1 base from V and 2 from J, leaving 7 bases between them. The CDR3 loop spans 14 amino acids. The germline V gene encodes CDR1 SGHDN and CDR2 FVKESK. DNA for the CDR3: TGTGCCAGCAGCCAAGGGGACTTCACAGATACGCAGTATTTT. Translating gives CASSQGDFTDTQYF.